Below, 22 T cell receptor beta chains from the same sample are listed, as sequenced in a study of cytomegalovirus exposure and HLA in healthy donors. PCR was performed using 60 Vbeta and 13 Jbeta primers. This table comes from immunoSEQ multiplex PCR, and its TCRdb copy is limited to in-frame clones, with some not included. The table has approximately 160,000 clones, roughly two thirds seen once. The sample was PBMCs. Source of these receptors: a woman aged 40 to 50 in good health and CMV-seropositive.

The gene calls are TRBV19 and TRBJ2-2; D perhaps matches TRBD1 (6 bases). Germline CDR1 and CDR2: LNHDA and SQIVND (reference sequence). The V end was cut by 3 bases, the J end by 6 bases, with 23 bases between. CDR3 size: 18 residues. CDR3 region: CASSIIKGVGIRAGELFF. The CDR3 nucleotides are TGTGCCAGTAGTATTATTAAGGGGGTAGGGATTCGGGCCGGGGAGCTGTTTTTT.

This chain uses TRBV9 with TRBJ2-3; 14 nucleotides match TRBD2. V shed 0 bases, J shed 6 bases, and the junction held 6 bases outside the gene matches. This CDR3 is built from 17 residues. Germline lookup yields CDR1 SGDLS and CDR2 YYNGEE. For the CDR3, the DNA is TGTGCCAGCAGCGTAGCCCTGACTAGCGGGGGGGCGGATACGCAGTATTTT. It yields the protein CASSVALTSGGADTQYF. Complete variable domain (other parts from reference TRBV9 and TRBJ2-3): DSGVTQTPKHLITATGQRVTLRCSPRSGDLSVYWYQQSLDQGLQFLIQYYNGEERAKGNILERFSAQQFPDLHSELNLSSLELGDSALYFCASSVALTSGGADTQYFGPGTRLTVL.

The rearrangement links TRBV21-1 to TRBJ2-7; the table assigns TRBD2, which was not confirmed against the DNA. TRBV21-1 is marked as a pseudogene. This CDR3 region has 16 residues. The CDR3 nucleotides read TGTGCCAGCAGCAAACCAGTAGCGGGAGATTCCTACGAGCAGTACTTC. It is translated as CASSKPVAGDSYEQYF.

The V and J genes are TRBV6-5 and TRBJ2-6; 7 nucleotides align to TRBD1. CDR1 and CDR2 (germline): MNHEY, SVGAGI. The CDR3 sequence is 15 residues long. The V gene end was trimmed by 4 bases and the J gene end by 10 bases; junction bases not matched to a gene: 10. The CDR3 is CASSFARTGENVLTF. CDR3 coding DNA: TGTGCCAGCAGTTTTGCTAGGACAGGAGAGAACGTCCTGACTTTC.

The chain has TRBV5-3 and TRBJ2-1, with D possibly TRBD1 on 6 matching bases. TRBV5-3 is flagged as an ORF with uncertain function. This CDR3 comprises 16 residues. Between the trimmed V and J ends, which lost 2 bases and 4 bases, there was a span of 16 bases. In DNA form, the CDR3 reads TGTGCCAGAAGCTTCGATCAGGGGCCAAGTTACAATGAGCAGTTCTTC. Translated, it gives CARSFDQGPSYNEQFF.

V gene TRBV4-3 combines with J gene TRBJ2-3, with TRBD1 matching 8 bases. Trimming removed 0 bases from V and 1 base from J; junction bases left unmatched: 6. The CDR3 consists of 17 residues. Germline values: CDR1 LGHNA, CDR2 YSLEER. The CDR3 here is CASSQDFRGQGTDTQYF. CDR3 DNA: TGCGCCAGCAGCCAAGATTTCAGGGGGCAGGGCACAGATACGCAGTATTTT.

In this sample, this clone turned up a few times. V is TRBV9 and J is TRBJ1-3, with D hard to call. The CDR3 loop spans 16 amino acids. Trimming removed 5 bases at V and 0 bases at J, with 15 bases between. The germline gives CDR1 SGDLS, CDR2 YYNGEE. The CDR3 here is CASSNRAIISGNTIYF. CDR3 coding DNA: TGTGCCAGCAGTAACCGAGCGATCATCTCTGGAAACACCATATATTTT.

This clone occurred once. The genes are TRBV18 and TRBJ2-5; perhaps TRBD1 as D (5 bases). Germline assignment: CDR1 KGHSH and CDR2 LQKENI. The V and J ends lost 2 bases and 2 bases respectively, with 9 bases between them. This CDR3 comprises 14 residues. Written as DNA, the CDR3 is TGTGCCAGCTCACCAACGACAGATCAAGAGACCCAGTACTTC. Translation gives CASSPTTDQETQYF.

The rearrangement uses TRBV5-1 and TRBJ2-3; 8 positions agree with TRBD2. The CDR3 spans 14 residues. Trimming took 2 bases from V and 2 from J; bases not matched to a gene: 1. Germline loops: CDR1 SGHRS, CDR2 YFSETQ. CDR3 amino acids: CASSFGGVTDTQYF. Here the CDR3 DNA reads TGCGCCAGCAGCTTCGGGGGGGTCACAGATACGCAGTATTTT.

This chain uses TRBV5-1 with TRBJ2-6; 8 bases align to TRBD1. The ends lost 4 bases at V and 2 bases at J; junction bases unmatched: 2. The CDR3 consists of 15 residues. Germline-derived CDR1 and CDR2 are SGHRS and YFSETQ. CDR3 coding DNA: TGCGCCAGCAGCGAGGACAGGGCTGGGGCCAACGTCCTGACTTTC. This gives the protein CASSEDRAGANVLTF.

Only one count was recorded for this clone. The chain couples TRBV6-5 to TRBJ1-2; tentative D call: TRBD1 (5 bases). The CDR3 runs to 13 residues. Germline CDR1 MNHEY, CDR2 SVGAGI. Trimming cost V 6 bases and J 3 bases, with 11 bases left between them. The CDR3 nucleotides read TGTGCCAGCAGCCCACAGGCCCACTATGGCTACACCTTC. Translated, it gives CASSPQAHYGYTF.

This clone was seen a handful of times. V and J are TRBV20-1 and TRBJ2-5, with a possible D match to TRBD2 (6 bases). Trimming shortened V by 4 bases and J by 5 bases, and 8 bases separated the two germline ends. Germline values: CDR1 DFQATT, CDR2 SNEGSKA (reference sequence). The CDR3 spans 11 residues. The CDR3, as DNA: TGCAGTGCTAAGCTAGCGGAGACCCAGTACTTC. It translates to CSAKLAETQYF.

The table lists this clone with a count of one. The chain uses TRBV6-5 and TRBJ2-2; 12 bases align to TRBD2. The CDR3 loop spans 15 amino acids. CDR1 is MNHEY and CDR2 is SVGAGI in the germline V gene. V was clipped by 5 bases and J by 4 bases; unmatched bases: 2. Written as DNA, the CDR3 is TGTGCCAGCAGTCGGACTAGCGGGATCACCGGGGAGCTGTTTTTT. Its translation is CASSRTSGITGELFF.

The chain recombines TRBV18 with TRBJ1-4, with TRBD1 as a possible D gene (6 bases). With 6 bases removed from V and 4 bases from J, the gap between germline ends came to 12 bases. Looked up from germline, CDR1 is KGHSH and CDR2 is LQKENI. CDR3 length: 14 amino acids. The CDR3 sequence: CASSPRGFNEKLFF. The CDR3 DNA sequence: TGTGCCAGCTCCCCAAGGGGGTTTAATGAAAAACTGTTTTTT.

CDR3 bases: TGTGCCAGCAGCCAAGGGGAGGCGGGGGGGCCGAGAAACATTCAGTACTTC. Translated, it gives CASSQGEAGGPRNIQYF. The chain recombines TRBV7-9 with TRBJ2-4, with TRBD2 matching 9 bases. CDR3 length: 17 amino acids. The J segment lost 6 bases and the V segment lost 5 bases, leaving 14 bases of the junction unmatched. Germline V gene data show CDR1 as SEHNR and CDR2 as FQNEAQ (reference sequence).

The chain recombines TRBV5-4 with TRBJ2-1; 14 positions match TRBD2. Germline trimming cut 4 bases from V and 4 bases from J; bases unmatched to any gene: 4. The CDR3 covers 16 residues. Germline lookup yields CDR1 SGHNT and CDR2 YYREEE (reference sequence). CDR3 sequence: CASSAGTSGGYNEQFF. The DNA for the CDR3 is TGTGCCAGCAGCGCCGGGACTAGCGGGGGATACAATGAGCAGTTCTTC.

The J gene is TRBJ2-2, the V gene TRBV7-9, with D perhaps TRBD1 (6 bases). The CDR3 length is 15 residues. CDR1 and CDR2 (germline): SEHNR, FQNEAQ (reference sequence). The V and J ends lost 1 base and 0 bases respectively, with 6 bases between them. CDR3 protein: CASSLGDTNTGELFF. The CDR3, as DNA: TGTGCCAGCAGCTTAGGGGACACGAACACCGGGGAGCTGTTTTTT.

CDR3 nucleotides: TGTGCCAGCAGCTTAGCCTCCGGGACAGCTAACTATGGCTACACCTTC. Its protein product is CASSLASGTANYGYTF. V is TRBV7-9 and J is TRBJ1-2; 7 bases match TRBD1. There are 16 residues in the CDR3. V dropped 0 bases and J dropped 0; count of bases not matched to a gene: 4. Germline CDR1 and CDR2: SEHNR and FQNEAQ (reference sequence).

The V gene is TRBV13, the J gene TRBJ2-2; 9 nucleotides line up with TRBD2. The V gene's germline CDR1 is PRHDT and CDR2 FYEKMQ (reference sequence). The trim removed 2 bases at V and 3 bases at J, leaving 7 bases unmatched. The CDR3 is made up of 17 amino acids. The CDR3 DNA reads TGTGCCAGCAGCTTACTCACTAGCGGGCGTTACACCGGGGAGCTGTTTTTT. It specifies CASSLLTSGRYTGELFF.

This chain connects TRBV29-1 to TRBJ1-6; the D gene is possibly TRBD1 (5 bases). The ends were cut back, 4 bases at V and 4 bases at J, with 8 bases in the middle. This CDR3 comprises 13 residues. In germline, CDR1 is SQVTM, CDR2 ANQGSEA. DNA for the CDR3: TGCAGCGTTGGAGACAGATATAATTCACCCCTCCACTTT. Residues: CSVGDRYNSPLHF. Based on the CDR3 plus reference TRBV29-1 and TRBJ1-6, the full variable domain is SAVISQKPSRDICQRGTSLTIQCQVDSQVTMMFWYRQQPGQSLTLIATANQGSEATYESGFVIDKFPISRPNLTFSTLTVSNMSPEDSSIYLCSVGDRYNSPLHFGNGTRLTVT.

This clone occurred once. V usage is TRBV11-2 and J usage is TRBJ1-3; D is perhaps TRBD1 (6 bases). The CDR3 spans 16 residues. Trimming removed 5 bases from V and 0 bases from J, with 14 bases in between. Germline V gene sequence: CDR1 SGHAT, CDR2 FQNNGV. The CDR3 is CASSPTTGYSGNTIYF. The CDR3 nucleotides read TGTGCCAGCAGCCCAACCACAGGGTACTCTGGAAACACCATATATTTT.

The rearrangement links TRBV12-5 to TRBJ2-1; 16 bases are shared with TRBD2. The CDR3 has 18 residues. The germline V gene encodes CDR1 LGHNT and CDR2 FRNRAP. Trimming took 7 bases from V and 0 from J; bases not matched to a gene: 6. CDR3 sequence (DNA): TGTGCTAGTGAACCGGGACTAGCGGGGGGGAGCTCCTACAATGAGCAGTTCTTC. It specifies CASEPGLAGGSSYNEQFF.